A single sample gave rise to the 29 T cell receptor beta chains below, sequenced in a study of blood T cell repertoires in COVID-19. Repertoires were generated with immunoSEQ multiplex PCR, while TCRdb's copy carries only in-frame clones and drops some. The sample shows about 170,000 clones, approximately 85% of them seen only once. Input material: peripheral blood. The receptor source for this set is a man aged 40-55 years who had recovered from COVID-19.

This clone was recorded once. This sample also contains other DNA sequences that code for the same CDR3. The chain employs TRBV11-3 and TRBJ2-3; 7 nucleotides align to TRBD2. The CDR3 runs to 15 residues. Germline CDR1 is SGHNT and CDR2 is YENEEA. Trimming took 1 base from V and 1 from J; bases not matched to a gene: 2. Written as DNA, the CDR3 is TGTGCCAGCAGCTTAGGTACTAGCGGCACAGATACGCAGTATTTT. Translation: CASSLGTSGTDTQYF.

The chain couples TRBV7-8 to TRBJ2-1; D is uncertain. Trimming removed 5 bases at V and 8 bases at J, with 16 bases between. The CDR3 totals 14 residues. Germline-derived CDR1 and CDR2 are SGHVS and FQNEAQ. The chain's CDR3 is CASSRDLSEDEQFF. The CDR3 DNA is TGTGCCAGCAGCCGAGATCTATCCGAGGATGAGCAGTTCTTC.

In nucleotides, the CDR3 is TGTGCCAGCAGCCAACAGGGATTCTACGAGCAGTACTTC. It codes for CASSQQGFYEQYF. The V gene is TRBV3-1 (or the pseudogene TRBV3-2), the J gene TRBJ2-7, with D maybe TRBD1 (5 bases). Trimming removed 2 bases at V and 3 bases at J, with 8 bases between. Germline V gene data show CDR1 as LGHDT and CDR2 as YNNKEL (reference sequence). This CDR3 is built from 13 residues.

This rearrangement joins TRBV5-4 to TRBJ1-2; D gene ambiguous. The CDR3 loop spans 17 amino acids. CDR1 SGHNT and CDR2 YYREEE come from the germline V gene (reference sequence). Trimming pared 5 bases from V and 3 bases from J, leaving 23 bases between. The CDR3 DNA reads TGTGCCAGCAGTAACGCTGGAGTATTCTACGGTGACTATGGCTACACCTTC. It yields the protein CASSNAGVFYGDYGYTF.

The CDR3 nucleotides read TGTGCCAGCAGCCCCAGAGCAGGGGCCACCTACGAGCAGTACTTC. This encodes CASSPRAGATYEQYF. The chain is built from TRBV3-1 (or the pseudogene TRBV3-2) and TRBJ2-7; D is possibly TRBD1 (6 bases). V was trimmed by 4 bases and J by 2 bases, leaving 15 bases between them. Per germline, CDR1 LGHDT and CDR2 YNNKEL (reference sequence). The CDR3 covers 15 residues.

The gene calls are TRBV5-4 and TRBJ1-1; TRBD1 matches 7 bases. Germline loops: CDR1 SGHNT, CDR2 YYREEE (reference sequence). Trimming took 3 bases from V and 5 from J; bases not matched to a gene: 7. This CDR3 is built from 14 residues. CDR3 nucleotide sequence: TGTGCCAGCAGCTGGGTTGACAGGGCTACTGAAGCTTTCTTT. Translation gives CASSWVDRATEAFF.

The genes are TRBV6-5 and TRBJ2-7; D call uncertain. Germline lookup yields CDR1 MNHEY and CDR2 SVGAGI. This CDR3 region has 13 residues. The V end lost 8 bases, the J end lost 6 bases, and 17 bases lay between the germline ends. The CDR3 protein is CASARNPDSEQYF. DNA of the CDR3: TGTGCCAGCGCCCGAAACCCAGATTCCGAGCAGTACTTC.

This chain connects TRBV3-1 (or the pseudogene TRBV3-2) to TRBJ1-1; the D gene is possibly TRBD1 (6 bases). The germline gives CDR1 LGHDT, CDR2 YNNKEL (reference sequence). The CDR3 extends over 12 amino acids. V lost 5 bases, J lost 11 bases, and 15 bases lay in between. CDR3 in DNA: TGTGCCAGCAGCGGCAGGGGTGACGCCGCTTTCTTT. It codes for CASSGRGDAAFF.

The rearrangement uses TRBV7-9 and TRBJ1-2; 11 nucleotides match TRBD1. The germline V gene encodes CDR1 SEHNR and CDR2 FQNEAQ (reference sequence). V shed 5 bases and J 7 bases; nucleotides not matched to a gene: 12. The CDR3 contains 16 residues. The CDR3 reads CASSLGTGGEVSGYTF. Here the CDR3 DNA reads TGTGCCAGCAGCCTCGGGACAGGGGGGGAAGTAAGTGGCTACACCTTC.

The chain recombines TRBV2 with TRBJ1-2; 8 positions match TRBD1. The CDR3 is 14 amino acids. The V and J ends lost 3 bases and 7 bases, in that order; junction bases with no gene match: 7. Germline V gene sequence: CDR1 SNHLY, CDR2 FYNNEI. Written as DNA, the CDR3 is TGTGCCAGCAGTGAGTCCCAGGGGGCGAGTGGCTACACCTTC. It specifies CASSESQGASGYTF.

The V and J genes are TRBV19 and TRBJ1-6; D is undetermined. V was pared by 2 bases and J by 5 bases, with 10 bases between. The germline V gene has CDR1 LNHDA and CDR2 SQIVND (reference sequence). CDR3 length equals 15 residues. In DNA, the CDR3 is TGTGCCAGTAGTATACCCGGGTTGAATAATTCACCCCTCCACTTT. Translated, it gives CASSIPGLNNSPLHF.

This clone was counted only a few times. J is TRBJ2-7 and V is TRBV7-2, with TRBD1 matching over 7 bases. Per germline, CDR1 SGHTA and CDR2 FQGNSA. Unmatched junction bases numbered 12, after V lost 8 bases and J lost 5 bases. This CDR3 comprises 14 residues. Here the CDR3 reads CASSDRQGRDEQYF. CDR3 nucleotide sequence: TGTGCCAGCTCAGACAGACAGGGTAGGGACGAGCAGTACTTC.

V and J are TRBV3-1 (or the pseudogene TRBV3-2) and TRBJ1-2, with a weak D call TRBD1 (5 bases). Per the germline V gene, CDR1 is LGHDT and CDR2 is YNNKEL (reference sequence). The CDR3 runs to 17 residues. Trimming pared 6 bases from V and 3 bases from J, leaving 23 bases between. This chain's CDR3 is CASSPFGGYLEDYGYTF. The CDR3 DNA follows: TGTGCCAGCAGTCCGTTCGGGGGGTACCTGGAGGACTATGGCTACACCTTC.

The count of this clone is one. This chain links TRBV12-3 or TRBV12-4 with TRBJ1-1; 8 nucleotides align to TRBD1. This CDR3 has 12 amino acids. Trimming cost V 3 bases and J 8 bases; bases outside gene matches: 2. CDR3 region: CASSFRGREAFF. Written as DNA, the CDR3 is TGTGCCAGCAGTTTCAGGGGGCGGGAAGCTTTCTTT.

The genes are TRBV6-4 and TRBJ2-1; 12 positions agree with TRBD2. The CDR3 sequence is 15 residues long. Per germline, CDR1 MRHNA and CDR2 SNTAGT. The junction had 10 bases not matched to a gene; V was cut back by 8 bases and J by 8 bases. CDR3 coding DNA: TGTGCCAGCTCGCGTGCGACTAGCGGGAGCGATGAGCAGTTCTTC. Translated, it gives CASSRATSGSDEQFF.

This chain connects TRBV2 to TRBJ1-1; 7 bases are a match to TRBD1. Germline V gene lookup returns CDR1 SNHLY and CDR2 FYNNEI. The CDR3 extends over 13 amino acids. V gave up 6 bases and J gave up 2 bases; unmatched junction bases: 3. This CDR3 is CASRRDRNTEAFF. The CDR3 nucleotides read TGTGCCAGCAGGCGGGACAGAAACACTGAAGCTTTCTTT. The complete variable domain, with remaining parts taken from reference TRBV2 and TRBJ1-1, reads EPEVTQTPSHQVTQMGQEVILRCVPISNHLYFYWYRQILGQKVEFLVSFYNNEISEKSEIFDDQFSVERPDGSNFTLKIRSTKLEDSAMYFCASRRDRNTEAFFGQGTRLTVV.

V is TRBV9 and J is TRBJ2-7; 8 bases fit TRBD2. This CDR3 spans 14 amino acids. Germline V gene sequence: CDR1 SGDLS, CDR2 YYNGEE. V was pared by 7 bases and J by 6 bases, with 12 bases of the junction left unmatched. CDR3 DNA sequence: TGTGCCAGCGGGGGGGCTAGCGGGTTCTCCGAGCAGTACTTC. Its protein is CASGGASGFSEQYF.

CDR3 sequence (DNA): TGTGCCAGCAGTTTATGGACTAGCGGGGCGTACCAAGAGACCCAGTACTTC. Encoded protein: CASSLWTSGAYQETQYF. This chain links TRBV28 with TRBJ2-5, with TRBD2 matching over 11 bases. The germline CDR1 and CDR2 sequences are MDHEN and SYDVKM. Germline trimming cut 0 bases from V and 0 bases from J; bases unmatched to any gene: 3. The CDR3 is 17 amino acids.

J is TRBJ2-6 and V is TRBV9; D gene ambiguous. Germline V gene sequence: CDR1 SGDLS, CDR2 YYNGEE. V was pared by 2 bases and J by 0 bases, with 3 bases between. The CDR3 runs to 14 residues. CDR3 in amino acids: CASSVNSGANVLTF. The CDR3 DNA reads TGTGCCAGCAGCGTCAACTCTGGGGCCAACGTCCTGACTTTC.

The chain links TRBV2 to TRBJ1-5; D is unresolved. V dropped 8 bases and J dropped 6 bases, with 11 bases sitting between them. The germline V gene encodes CDR1 SNHLY and CDR2 FYNNEI. The CDR3 sequence is 12 residues long. The chain's CDR3 is CASHGFSQPQHF. For the CDR3, the DNA is TGTGCCAGCCACGGTTTTAGTCAGCCCCAGCATTTT.

The V and J genes are TRBV27 and TRBJ2-7; D is possibly TRBD2 (5 bases). The length of the CDR3 is 18 residues. Germline V CDR1 and CDR2: MNHEY, SMNVEV (reference sequence). V lost 8 bases to trimming and J lost 6 bases, with 32 bases between them. The CDR3 sequence: CASALSPLTLLEESEQYF. The CDR3, as DNA: TGTGCCAGCGCCCTGAGTCCCCTTACCTTACTAGAAGAAAGCGAGCAGTACTTC.

The chain joins TRBV5-4 to TRBJ2-7, with 7 bases matching TRBD2. With 9 bases clipped from V and 7 bases from J, the junction kept 13 bases outside the gene matches. This CDR3 comprises 13 residues. Germline CDR1 and CDR2: SGHNT and YYREEE (reference sequence). The CDR3 protein is CAMPGKRAGEQYF. For the CDR3, the DNA is TGTGCCATGCCGGGGAAACGAGCGGGGGAGCAGTACTTC.

The chain couples TRBV4-3 to TRBJ2-7, with D maybe TRBD1 (5 bases). Trimming shortened V by 0 bases and J by 1 base, and 10 bases separated the two germline ends. The CDR3 covers 15 residues. Germline V gene sequence: CDR1 LGHNA, CDR2 YSLEER. DNA for the CDR3: TGCGCCAGCAGCCAAGATGAACAGGCGTCCTACGAGCAGTACTTC. Translating gives CASSQDEQASYEQYF.

The chain uses TRBV27 and TRBJ2-3, with 9 nucleotides matching TRBD2. CDR1 and CDR2 (germline): MNHEY, SMNVEV (reference sequence). V shed 5 bases and J 1 base; nucleotides not matched to a gene: 13. The CDR3 spans 18 residues. CDR3 loop: CASSPPGPSGARTDTQYF. CDR3 coding DNA: TGTGCCAGCAGTCCCCCAGGGCCTAGCGGGGCACGCACAGATACGCAGTATTTT.

This clone was seen only once. This sequence joins TRBV24-1 and TRBJ2-1; no clear D. The CDR3 spans 13 residues. CDR1 and CDR2 (germline): KGHDR, SFDVKD. V was trimmed by 5 bases and J by 6 bases, leaving 10 bases between them. In nucleotides, the CDR3 is TGTGCCACCAGTGTTAATAGCCTCAATGAGCAGTTCTTC. It codes for CATSVNSLNEQFF.

The chain combines TRBV7-9 with TRBJ1-3; TRBD1 matches 7 bases. CDR1 and CDR2 from the germline V gene are SEHNR and FQNEAQ (reference sequence). Trimming took 6 bases from V and 1 from J; bases not matched to a gene: 6. The CDR3 spans 15 residues. The CDR3 DNA follows: TGTGCCAGCAGTTGGGACAGCTTATCTGGAAACACCATATATTTT. Its translation is CASSWDSLSGNTIYF.

This chain connects TRBV10-3 to TRBJ2-2; weak D call: TRBD2 (6 bases). The CDR3 has 13 amino acids. Trimming took off 6 bases at V and 5 bases at J, with 10 bases between the two ends. Germline CDR1 ENHRY, CDR2 SYGVKD. CDR3 loop: CAISGGGTGELFF. As DNA, the CDR3 is TGTGCCATCAGCGGGGGTGGTACCGGGGAGCTGTTTTTT.

The chain has TRBV24-1 and TRBJ1-4, with a possible D match to TRBD1 (5 bases). CDR1 is KGHDR, CDR2 SFDVKD, per germline. V was cut by 7 bases and J by 10 bases, with 27 bases left in between. The CDR3 has 17 residues. CDR3 nucleotide sequence: TGTGCCACCAGCCTTAACAGGTATTGGTGGATTTTCGGAAAACTGTTTTTT. It is translated as CATSLNRYWWIFGKLFF.

This clone was recorded once. V usage is TRBV2 and J usage is TRBJ2-2; TRBD2 agrees at 8 bases. After removal of 8 bases from V and 4 bases from J, the junction contained 6 bases not matched to a gene. The CDR3 is 14 residues long. CDR1 is SNHLY and CDR2 is FYNNEI in the germline V gene. CDR3 nucleotides: TGTGCCAGCGGGCGGACTAGCCGCACCGGGGAGCTGTTTTTT. Translated: CASGRTSRTGELFF.